The rows below give T cell receptor beta chains drawn from one sample of a study of blood T cell repertoires in COVID-19. TCRdb's table, derived via immunoSEQ multiplex PCR, lists solely in-frame clones and lacks some. The sample contains 200,000 to 250,000 clones, 86% of which appear only once. The sample consisted of PBMCs or T cells enriched from blood (not recorded which). These receptors originate from a woman in her 40s with acute COVID-19. CDR3s include the opening cysteine and the closing phenylalanine or tryptophan. D genes are given only for firm matches.

V gene	D gene	J gene	CDR3 protein
TRBV27	TRBD2	TRBJ2-1	CASSESLLAGDLDEQFF
TRBV5-1	.	TRBJ1-1	CASSSLWGGTEAFF
TRBV2	.	TRBJ2-2	CASSGGSATGELFF
TRBV4-1	TRBD1	TRBJ1-2	CASSQGTGGYGYTF
TRBV5-1	.	TRBJ2-3	CASSLRGPLDPDTQYF
TRBV9	.	TRBJ1-1	CASSAGHLNTEAFF
TRBV2	TRBD1	TRBJ1-1	CASRIDRGGTEAFF
TRBV29-1	.	TRBJ2-3	CSVEGAGTDTQYF
TRBV19	.	TRBJ1-1	CASSIRAQRGTEAFF
TRBV7-9	.	TRBJ1-5	CASSLSGLGQPQHF
TRBV14	.	TRBJ1-6	CASSQETLYNSPLHF
TRBV9	TRBD1	TRBJ1-1	CASSVRDSLNTEAFF
TRBV7-2	TRBD2	TRBJ2-2	CASSLVGAGGPPGELFF
TRBV30	.	TRBJ1-5	CAWSRPGQFNQPQHF
TRBV7-7	TRBD2	TRBJ2-1	CASSPREGVSYNEQFF
TRBV7-8	.	TRBJ1-1	CASSSQLGQGYTEAFF
TRBV15	TRBD1	TRBJ1-5	CATSQYKGASQPQHF
TRBV30	TRBD2	TRBJ2-4	CAWSVLGQGGNIQYF
TRBV5-1	TRBD1	TRBJ1-1	CASSLAGGPEAFF
TRBV5-4	.	TRBJ2-1	CASSSDFNNEQFF
TRBV19	TRBD1	TRBJ1-6	CASSTSTGYGSPLHF
TRBV27	TRBD2	TRBJ2-2	CASSFMRGGLKAGELFF
TRBV27	TRBD1	TRBJ1-1	CASSLGQGALTEAFF
TRBV5-4	.	TRBJ2-2	CASSFLGRRAGELFF
TRBV5-4	.	TRBJ1-1	CASSGPDRNTEAFF
TRBV6-2/TRBV6-3	.	TRBJ2-2	CASSRGQHTGELFF
TRBV5-1	TRBD1	TRBJ1-2	CATSDRSYGYTF
TRBV2	.	TRBJ1-3	CASSETGPSGNTIYF
TRBV5-1	.	TRBJ1-4	CASSFGGVDEKLFF
TRBV19	.	TRBJ1-3	CASSTGTTGNTIYF
TRBV3-1/TRBV3-2	TRBD2	TRBJ2-6	CASSPQPGGAAGANVLTF
TRBV4-1	.	TRBJ2-2	CASSRLMTDTNTGELFF
TRBV7-9	.	TRBJ1-1	CASSSTGRITEAFF
TRBV20-1	.	TRBJ2-1	CSASKGAGRINEQFF
TRBV7-9	.	TRBJ1-2	CASSLLEVNSYGYTF
TRBV18	.	TRBJ2-2	CASSPKLVNTGELFF
TRBV6-5	.	TRBJ2-2	CASRQQGNGELFF
TRBV7-2	.	TRBJ1-3	CASSSQGSGNTIYF
TRBV7-2	TRBD2	TRBJ2-2	CASTRSTSGGPGELFF
TRBV7-9	.	TRBJ2-4	CASSLGGDIQYF
TRBV25-1	.	TRBJ1-2	CASSATPWGYTF
TRBV27	.	TRBJ1-5	CASSPLTTRDQPQHF
TRBV7-2	.	TRBJ1-1	CASSPQGRALNTEAFF